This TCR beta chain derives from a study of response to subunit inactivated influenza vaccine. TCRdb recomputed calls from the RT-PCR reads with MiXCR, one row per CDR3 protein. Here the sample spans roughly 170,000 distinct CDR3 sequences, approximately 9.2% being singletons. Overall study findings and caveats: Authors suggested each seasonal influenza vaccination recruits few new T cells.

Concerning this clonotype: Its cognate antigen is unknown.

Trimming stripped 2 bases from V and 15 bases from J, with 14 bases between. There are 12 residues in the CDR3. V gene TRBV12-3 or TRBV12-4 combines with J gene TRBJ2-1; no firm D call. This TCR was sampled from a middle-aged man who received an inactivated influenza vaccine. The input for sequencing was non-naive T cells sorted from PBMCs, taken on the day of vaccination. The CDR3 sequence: CASSLTASQAFF. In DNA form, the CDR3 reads TGTGCCAGCAGTTTAACGGCTAGTCAGGCGTTCTTC.